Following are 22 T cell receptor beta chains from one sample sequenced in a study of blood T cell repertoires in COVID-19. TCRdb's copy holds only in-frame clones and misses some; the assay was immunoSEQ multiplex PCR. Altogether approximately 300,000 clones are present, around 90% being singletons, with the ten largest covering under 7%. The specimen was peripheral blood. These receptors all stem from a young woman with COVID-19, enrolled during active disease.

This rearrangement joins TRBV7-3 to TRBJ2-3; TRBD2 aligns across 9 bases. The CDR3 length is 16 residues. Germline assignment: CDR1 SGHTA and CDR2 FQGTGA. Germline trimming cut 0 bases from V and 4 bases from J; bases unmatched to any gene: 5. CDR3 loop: CASSLTGGRGADTQYF. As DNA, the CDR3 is TGTGCCAGCAGCTTAACTGGCGGGAGGGGGGCAGATACGCAGTATTTT.

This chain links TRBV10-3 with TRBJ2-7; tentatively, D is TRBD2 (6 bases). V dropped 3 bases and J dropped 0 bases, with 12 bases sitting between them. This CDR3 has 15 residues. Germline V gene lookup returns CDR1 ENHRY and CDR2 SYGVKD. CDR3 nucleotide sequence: TGTGCCATCAGTGATCCAGGCGGGAACTCCTACGAGCAGTACTTC. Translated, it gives CAISDPGGNSYEQYF.

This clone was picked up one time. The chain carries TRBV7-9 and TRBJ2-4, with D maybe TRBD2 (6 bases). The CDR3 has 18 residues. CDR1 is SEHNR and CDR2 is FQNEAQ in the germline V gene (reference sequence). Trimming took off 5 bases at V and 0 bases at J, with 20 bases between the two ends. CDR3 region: CASSPGGLQTEAKNIQYF. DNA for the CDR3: TGTGCCAGCAGCCCCGGAGGGCTGCAGACGGAAGCCAAAAACATTCAGTACTTC.

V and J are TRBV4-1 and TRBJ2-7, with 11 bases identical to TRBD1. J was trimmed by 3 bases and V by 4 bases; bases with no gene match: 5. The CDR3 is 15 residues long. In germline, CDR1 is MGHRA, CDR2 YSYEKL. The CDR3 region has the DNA TGCGCCAGCAGCCCCCGGACAGGGGGCTTCTACGAGCAGTACTTC. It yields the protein CASSPRTGGFYEQYF.

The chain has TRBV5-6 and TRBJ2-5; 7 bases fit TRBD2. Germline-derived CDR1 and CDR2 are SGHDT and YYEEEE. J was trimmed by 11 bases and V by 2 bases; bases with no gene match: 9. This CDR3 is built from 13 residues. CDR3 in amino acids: CASSFDAGESQYF. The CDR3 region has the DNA TGTGCCAGCAGCTTTGATGCGGGGGAGTCTCAGTACTTC.

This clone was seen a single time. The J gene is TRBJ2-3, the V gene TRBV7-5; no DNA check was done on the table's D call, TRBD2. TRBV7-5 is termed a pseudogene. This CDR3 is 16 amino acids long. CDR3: CVRSLSGTSGRDTQYF. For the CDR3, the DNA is TGTGTCAGAAGCTTATCCGGGACTAGCGGGAGAGATACGCAGTATTTT.

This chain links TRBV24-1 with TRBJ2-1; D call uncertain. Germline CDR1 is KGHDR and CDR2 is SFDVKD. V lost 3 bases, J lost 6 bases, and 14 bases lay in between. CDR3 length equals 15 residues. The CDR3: CATSDLKELGNEQFF. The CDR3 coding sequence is TGTGCCACCAGTGATCTTAAGGAGCTGGGCAATGAGCAGTTCTTC.

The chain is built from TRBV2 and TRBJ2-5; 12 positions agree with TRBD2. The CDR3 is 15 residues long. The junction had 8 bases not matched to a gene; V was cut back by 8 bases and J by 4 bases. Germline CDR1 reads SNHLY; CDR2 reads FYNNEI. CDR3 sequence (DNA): TGTGCCAGCTACCGGACTAGCGGGATAGGAGAGACCCAGTACTTC. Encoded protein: CASYRTSGIGETQYF.

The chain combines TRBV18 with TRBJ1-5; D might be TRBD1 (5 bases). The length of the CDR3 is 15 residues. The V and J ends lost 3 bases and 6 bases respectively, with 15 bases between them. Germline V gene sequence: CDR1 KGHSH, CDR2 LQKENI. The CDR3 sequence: CASSPSRGWTQPQHF. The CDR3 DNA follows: TGTGCCAGCTCACCGAGCCGGGGGTGGACTCAGCCCCAGCATTTT.

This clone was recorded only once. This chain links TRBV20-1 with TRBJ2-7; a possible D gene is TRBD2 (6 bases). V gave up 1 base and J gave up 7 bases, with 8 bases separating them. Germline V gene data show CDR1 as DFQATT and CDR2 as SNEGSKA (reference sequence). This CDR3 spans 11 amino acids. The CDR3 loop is CSARVRGEQYF. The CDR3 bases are TGCAGTGCTAGAGTTCGGGGGGAGCAGTACTTC.

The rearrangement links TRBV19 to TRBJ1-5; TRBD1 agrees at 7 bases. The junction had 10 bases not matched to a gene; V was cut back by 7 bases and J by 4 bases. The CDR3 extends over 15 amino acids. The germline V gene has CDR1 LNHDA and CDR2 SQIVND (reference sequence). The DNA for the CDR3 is TGTGCCAGTAAGATGGACAGGACGAGGAATCAGCCCCAGCATTTT. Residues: CASKMDRTRNQPQHF.

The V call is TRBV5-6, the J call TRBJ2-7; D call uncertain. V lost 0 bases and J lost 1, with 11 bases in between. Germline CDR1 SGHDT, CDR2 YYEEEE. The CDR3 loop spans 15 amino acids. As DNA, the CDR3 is TGTGCCAGCAGCTTGGGCCCAGGCGAATCCTACGAGCAGTACTTC. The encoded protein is CASSLGPGESYEQYF.

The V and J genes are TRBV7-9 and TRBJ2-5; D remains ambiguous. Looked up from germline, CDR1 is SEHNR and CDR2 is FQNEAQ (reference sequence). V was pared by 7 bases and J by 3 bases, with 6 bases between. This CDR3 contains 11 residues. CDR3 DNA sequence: TGTGCCAGCACCTCAGAAGAGACCCAGTACTTC. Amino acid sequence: CASTSEETQYF.

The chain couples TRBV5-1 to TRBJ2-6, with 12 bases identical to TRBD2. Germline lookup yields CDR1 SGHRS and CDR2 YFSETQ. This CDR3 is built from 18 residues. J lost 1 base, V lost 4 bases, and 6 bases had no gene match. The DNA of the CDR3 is TGCGCCAGCAGCACCGGACTAGCGGGGAGATCTGGGGCCAACGTCCTGACTTTC. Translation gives CASSTGLAGRSGANVLTF.

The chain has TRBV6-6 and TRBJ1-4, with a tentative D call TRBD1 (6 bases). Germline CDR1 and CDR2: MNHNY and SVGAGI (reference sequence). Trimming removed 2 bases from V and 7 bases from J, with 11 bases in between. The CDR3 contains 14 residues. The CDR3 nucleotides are TGTGCCAGCAGTTACGCAGGGGAAGCTGAAAAACTGTTTTTT. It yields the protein CASSYAGEAEKLFF.

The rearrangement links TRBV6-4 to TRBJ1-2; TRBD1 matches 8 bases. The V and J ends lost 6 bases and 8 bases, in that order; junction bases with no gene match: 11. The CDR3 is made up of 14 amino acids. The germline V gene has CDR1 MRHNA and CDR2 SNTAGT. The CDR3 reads CASRVDRASRGYTF. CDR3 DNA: TGTGCCAGCAGGGTGGACAGGGCGTCTCGGGGCTACACCTTC.

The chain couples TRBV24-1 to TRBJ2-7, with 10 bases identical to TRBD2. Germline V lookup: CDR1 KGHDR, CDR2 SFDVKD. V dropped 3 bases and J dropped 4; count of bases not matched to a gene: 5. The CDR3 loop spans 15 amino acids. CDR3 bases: TGTGCCACCAGTGATGCTAGCGGGAGTAAGTACGAGCAGTACTTC. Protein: CATSDASGSKYEQYF.

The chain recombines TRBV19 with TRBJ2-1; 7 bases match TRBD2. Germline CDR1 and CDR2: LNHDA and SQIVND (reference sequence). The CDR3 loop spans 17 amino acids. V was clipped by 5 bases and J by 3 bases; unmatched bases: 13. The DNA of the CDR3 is TGTGCCAGTAGTGAGGATGCAGAGGGAGGGTACTACAATGAGCAGTTCTTC. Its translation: CASSEDAEGGYYNEQFF.

CDR3 in amino acids: CASTPGGGVETQYF. DNA for the CDR3: TGTGCCAGCACCCCCGGGGGGGGAGTGGAGACCCAGTACTTC. The J gene is TRBJ2-5, the V gene TRBV2; TRBD2 aligns across 8 bases. This CDR3 contains 14 residues. Per germline, CDR1 SNHLY and CDR2 FYNNEI. V shed 7 bases, J shed 5 bases, and the junction held 9 bases outside the gene matches. Filled out from reference TRBV2 and TRBJ2-5, the complete variable domain reads EPEVTQTPSHQVTQMGQEVILRCVPISNHLYFYWYRQILGQKVEFLVSFYNNEISEKSEIFDDQFSVERPDGSNFTLKIRSTKLEDSAMYFCASTPGGGVETQYFGPGTRLLVL.

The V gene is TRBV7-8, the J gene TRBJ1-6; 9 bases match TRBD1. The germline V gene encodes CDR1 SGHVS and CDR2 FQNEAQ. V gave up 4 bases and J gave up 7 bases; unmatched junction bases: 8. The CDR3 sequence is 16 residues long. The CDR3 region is CASSWGTGPGNSPLHF. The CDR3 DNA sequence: TGTGCCAGCAGCTGGGGGACAGGGCCTGGCAATTCACCCCTCCACTTT.

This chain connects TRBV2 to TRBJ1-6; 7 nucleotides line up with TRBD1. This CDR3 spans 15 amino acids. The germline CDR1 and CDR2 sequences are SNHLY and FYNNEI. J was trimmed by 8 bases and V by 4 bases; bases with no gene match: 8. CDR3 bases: TGTGCCAGCAGTGGGAGGGGGCGCGAAGATTCACCCCTCCACTTT. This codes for CASSGRGREDSPLHF.

CDR3 sequence reads: CATSRDRRQGASEKLFF. Written as DNA, the CDR3 is TGTGCCACCAGCAGAGATCGGAGGCAGGGGGCGAGTGAAAAACTGTTTTTT. This rearrangement joins TRBV15 to TRBJ1-4; 8 bases line up with TRBD1. This CDR3 is built from 17 residues. Per germline, CDR1 LNHNV and CDR2 YYDKDF (reference sequence). V was pared by 0 bases and J by 7 bases, with 10 bases of the junction left unmatched.